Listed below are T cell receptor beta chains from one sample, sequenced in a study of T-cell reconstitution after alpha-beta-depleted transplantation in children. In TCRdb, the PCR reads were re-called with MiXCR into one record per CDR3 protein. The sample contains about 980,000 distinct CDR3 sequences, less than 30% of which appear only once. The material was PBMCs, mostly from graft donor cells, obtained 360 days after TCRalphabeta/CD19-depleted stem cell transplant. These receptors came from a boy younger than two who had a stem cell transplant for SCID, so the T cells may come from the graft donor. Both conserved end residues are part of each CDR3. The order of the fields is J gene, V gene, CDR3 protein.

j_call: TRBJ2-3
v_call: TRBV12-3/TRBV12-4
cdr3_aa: CASSFSQPRTDTQYF

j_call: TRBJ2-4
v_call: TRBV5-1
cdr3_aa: CASSMGSGGSDIQYF

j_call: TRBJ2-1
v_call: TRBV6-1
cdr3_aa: CASSPKRGLSNEQFF

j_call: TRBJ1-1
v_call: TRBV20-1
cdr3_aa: CSASQTTRGNTEAFF

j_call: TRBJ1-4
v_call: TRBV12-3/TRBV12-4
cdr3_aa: CASSLLSATNEKLFF

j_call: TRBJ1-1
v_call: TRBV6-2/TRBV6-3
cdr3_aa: CASIDRDRNTEAFF

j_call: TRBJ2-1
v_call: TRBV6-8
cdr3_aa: CASSVAGGTYNEQFF

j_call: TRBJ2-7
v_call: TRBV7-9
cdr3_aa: CASSSPGLAGGEQYF

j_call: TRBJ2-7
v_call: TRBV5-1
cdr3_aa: CASSPDSPREPSYEQYF

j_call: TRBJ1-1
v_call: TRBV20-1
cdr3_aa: CSANGKTANTEAFF

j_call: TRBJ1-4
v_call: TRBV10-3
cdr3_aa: CATGGTGEGEKLFF

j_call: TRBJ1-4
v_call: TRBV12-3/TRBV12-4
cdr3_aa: CASSLKELNEKLFF

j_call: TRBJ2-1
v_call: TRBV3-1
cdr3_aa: CASSRPGFGDEQFF

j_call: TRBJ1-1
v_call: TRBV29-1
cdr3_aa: CSVKEGLNTEAFF

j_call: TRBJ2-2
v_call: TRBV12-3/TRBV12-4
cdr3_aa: CASRGHNTGELFF

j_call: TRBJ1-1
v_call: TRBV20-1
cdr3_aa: CSARYIPGTEAFF

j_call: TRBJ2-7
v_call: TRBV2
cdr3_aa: CASSDPSRSPRVHSYEQYF

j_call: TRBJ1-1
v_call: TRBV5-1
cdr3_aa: CASSPSGQGALYPEAFF

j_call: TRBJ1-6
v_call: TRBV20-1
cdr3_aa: CSASSGGNSPLHF

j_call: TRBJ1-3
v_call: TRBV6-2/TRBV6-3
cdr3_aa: CASSYTGYGWGIAASGNTIYF

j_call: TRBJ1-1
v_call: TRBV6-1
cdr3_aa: CASWRAGHTEAFF

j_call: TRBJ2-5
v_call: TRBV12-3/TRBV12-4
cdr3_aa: CASRTSGGVQETQYF

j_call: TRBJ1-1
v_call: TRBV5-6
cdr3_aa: CASSLDLRSEAFF

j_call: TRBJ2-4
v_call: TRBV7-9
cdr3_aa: CASAGLGDIQYF